This T cell receptor beta chain is from a study of human T cells and chemical hapten exposure. Whole-study findings and limits: Expanded TCRs clustered into significantly more large CDR3 similarity groups than controls, the analysis revealed.

Time point given: patch test 1, 2 weeks after DPC sensitization. Regarding treatment: therapeutic diphenylcyclopropenone sensitization with weekly scalp DPC. Venepuncture was done earlier than the placement of each patch test. Original processing methods: A per-sample median of around 91,000 TCRs was observed, with counts ranging from roughly 23,224 to 700,000. From the RACE reads, TCRdb called clonotypes with MiXCR, one entry per CDR3 protein. These V and J calls originate from TCRdb's pipeline instead of the authors' own analysis. The sample yields around 340,000 distinct CDR3 sequences, approximately 6.3% seen once. As to this clonotype: The antigen is not known.

The germline V and J ends were trimmed by 4 bases and 7 bases, with 13 bases remaining between them. CDR1 SGHVS and CDR2 FNYEAQ come from the germline V gene. CDR3 length: 13 residues. The material was whole blood, obtained in connection with sensitization to the hapten diphenylcyclopropenone (DPC). The J gene is TRBJ1-1, the V gene TRBV7-6; D is ambiguous. This receptor was identified in a young woman with alopecia areata. Some clones in this sample may be carry-over from other donors' samples. CDR3 residues: CASSYGLGGEAFF. In DNA form, the CDR3 reads TGTGCCAGCAGCTACGGACTAGGCGGTGAAGCTTTCTTT.